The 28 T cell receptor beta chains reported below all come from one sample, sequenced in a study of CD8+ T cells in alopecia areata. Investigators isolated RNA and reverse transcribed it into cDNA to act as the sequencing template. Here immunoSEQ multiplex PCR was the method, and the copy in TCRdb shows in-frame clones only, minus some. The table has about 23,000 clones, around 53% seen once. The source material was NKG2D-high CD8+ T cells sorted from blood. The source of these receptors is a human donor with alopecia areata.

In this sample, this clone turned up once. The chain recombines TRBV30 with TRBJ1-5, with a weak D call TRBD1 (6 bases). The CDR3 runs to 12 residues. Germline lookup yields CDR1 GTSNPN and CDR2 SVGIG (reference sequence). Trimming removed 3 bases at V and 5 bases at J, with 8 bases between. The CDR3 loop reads CAWSTGYQPQHF. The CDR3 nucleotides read TGTGCCTGGAGCACAGGGTATCAGCCCCAGCATTTT.

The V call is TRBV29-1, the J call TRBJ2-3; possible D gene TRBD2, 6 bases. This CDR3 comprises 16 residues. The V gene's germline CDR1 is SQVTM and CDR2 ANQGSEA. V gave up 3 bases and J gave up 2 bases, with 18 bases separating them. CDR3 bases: TGCAGCGTTGATTTTTCCACGGGAGACACCACAGATACGCAGTATTTT. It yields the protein CSVDFSTGDTTDTQYF.

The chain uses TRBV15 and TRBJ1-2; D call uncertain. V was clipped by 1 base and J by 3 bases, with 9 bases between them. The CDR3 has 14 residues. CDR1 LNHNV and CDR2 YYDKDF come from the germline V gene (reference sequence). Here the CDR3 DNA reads TGTGCCACCAGCAGAGTACCTGAGGACTATGGCTACACCTTC. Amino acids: CATSRVPEDYGYTF.

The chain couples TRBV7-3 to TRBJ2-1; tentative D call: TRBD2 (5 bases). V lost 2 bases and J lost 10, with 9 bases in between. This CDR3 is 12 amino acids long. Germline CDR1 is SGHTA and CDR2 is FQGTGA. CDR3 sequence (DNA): TGTGCCAGCAGCTTAGTTGGCGGGGAGCAGTTCTTC. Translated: CASSLVGGEQFF.

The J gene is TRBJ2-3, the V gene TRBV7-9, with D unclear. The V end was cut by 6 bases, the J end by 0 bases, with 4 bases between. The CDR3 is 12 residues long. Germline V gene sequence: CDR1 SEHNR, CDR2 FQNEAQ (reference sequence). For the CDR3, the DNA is TGTGCCAGCAGACCTAGCACAGATACGCAGTATTTT. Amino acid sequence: CASRPSTDTQYF. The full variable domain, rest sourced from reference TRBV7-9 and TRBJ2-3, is DTGVSQNPRHKITKRGQNVTFRCDPISEHNRLYWYRQTLGQGPEFLTYFQNEAQLEKSRLLSDRFSAERPKGSFSTLEIQRTEQGDSAMYLCASRPSTDTQYFGPGTRLTVL.

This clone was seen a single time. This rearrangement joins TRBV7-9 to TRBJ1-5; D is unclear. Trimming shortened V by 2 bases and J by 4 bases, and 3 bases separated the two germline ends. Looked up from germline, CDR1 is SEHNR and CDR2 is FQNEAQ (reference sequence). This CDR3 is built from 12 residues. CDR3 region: CASSLFNQPQHF. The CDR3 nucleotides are TGTGCCAGCAGCTTATTTAATCAGCCCCAGCATTTT.

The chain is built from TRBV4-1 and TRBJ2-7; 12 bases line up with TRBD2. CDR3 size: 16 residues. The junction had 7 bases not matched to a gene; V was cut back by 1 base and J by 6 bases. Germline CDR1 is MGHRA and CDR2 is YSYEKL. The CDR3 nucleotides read TGCGCCAGCAGCCAAGTCACTAGCGGGAGGCTGTCCGAGCAGTACTTC. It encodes CASSQVTSGRLSEQYF.

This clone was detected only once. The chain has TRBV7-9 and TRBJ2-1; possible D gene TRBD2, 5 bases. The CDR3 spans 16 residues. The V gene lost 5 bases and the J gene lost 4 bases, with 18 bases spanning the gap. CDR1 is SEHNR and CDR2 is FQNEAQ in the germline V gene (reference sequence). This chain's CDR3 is CASSTDLGREYNEQFF. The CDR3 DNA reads TGTGCCAGCAGCACCGACTTGGGAAGGGAGTACAATGAGCAGTTCTTC.

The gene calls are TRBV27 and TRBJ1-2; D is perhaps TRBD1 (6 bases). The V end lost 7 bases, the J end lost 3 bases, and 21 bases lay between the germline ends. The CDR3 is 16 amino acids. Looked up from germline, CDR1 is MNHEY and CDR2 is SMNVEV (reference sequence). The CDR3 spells CASKAGAGRADYGYTF. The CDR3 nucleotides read TGTGCCAGCAAGGCAGGGGCAGGGAGGGCGGACTATGGCTACACCTTC.

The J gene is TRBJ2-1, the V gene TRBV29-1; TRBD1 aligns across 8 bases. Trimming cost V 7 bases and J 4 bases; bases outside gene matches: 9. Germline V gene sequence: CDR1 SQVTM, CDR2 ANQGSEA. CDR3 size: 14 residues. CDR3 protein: CSADGGQVYNEQFF. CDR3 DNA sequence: TGCAGCGCCGACGGGGGACAGGTGTACAATGAGCAGTTCTTC.

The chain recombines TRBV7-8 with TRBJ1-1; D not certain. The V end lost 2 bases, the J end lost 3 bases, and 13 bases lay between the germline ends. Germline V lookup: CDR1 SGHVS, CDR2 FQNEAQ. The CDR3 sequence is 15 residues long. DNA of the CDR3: TGTGCCAGCAGCTTAATATTAGGGAGGGACACTGAAGCTTTCTTT. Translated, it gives CASSLILGRDTEAFF.

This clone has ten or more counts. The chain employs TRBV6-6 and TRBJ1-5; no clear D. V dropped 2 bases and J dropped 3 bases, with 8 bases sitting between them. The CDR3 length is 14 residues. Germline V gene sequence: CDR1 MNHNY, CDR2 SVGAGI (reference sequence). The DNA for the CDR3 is TGTGCCAGCAGTTACCCGGCTACCAATCAGCCCCAGCATTTT. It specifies CASSYPATNQPQHF.

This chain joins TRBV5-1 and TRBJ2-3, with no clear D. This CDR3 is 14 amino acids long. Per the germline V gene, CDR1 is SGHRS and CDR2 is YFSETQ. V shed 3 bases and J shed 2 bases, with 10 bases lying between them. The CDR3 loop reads CASSSEDPTDTQYF. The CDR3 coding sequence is TGCGCCAGCAGCTCCGAGGACCCCACAGATACGCAGTATTTT. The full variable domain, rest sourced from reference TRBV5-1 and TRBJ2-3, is KAGVTQTPRYLIKTRGQQVTLSCSPISGHRSVSWYQQTPGQGLQFLFEYFSETQRNKGNFPGRFSGRQFSNSRSEMNVSTLELGDSALYLCASSSEDPTDTQYFGPGTRLTVL.

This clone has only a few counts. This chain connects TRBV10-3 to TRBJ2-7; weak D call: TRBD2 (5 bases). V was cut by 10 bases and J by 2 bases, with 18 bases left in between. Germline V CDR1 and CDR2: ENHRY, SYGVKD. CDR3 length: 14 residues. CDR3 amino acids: CATTRWRIAYEQYF. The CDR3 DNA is TGTGCCACTACCCGATGGAGGATCGCCTACGAGCAGTACTTC.

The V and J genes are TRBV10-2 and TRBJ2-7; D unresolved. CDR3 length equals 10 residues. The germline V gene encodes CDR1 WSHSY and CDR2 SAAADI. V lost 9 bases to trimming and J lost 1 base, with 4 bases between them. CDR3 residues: CASKSYEQYF. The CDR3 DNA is TGCGCCAGTAAGTCCTACGAGCAGTACTTC.

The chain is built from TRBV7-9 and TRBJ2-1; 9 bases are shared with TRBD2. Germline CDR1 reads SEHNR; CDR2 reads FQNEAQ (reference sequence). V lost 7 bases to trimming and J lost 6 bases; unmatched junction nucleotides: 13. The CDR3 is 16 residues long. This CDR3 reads CASTLIGLAGFNEQFF. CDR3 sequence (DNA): TGTGCCAGCACCCTAATAGGTCTAGCGGGATTCAATGAGCAGTTCTTC.

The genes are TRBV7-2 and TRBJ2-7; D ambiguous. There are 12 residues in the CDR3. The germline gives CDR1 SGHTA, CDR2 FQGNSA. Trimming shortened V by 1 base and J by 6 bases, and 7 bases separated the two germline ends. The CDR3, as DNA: TGTGCCAGCAGCTTAGGGACGCCCGAGCAGTACTTC. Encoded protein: CASSLGTPEQYF.

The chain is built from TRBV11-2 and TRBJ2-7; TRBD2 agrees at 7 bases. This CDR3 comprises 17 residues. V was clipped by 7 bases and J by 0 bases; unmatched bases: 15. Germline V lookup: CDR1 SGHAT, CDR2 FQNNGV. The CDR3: CASTLEWGGMSSYEQYF. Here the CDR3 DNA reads TGTGCCAGCACCCTAGAGTGGGGGGGGATGAGCTCCTACGAGCAGTACTTC. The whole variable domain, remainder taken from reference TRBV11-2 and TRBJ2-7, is EAGVAQSPRYKIIEKRQSVAFWCNPISGHATLYWYQQILGQGPKLLIQFQNNGVVDDSQLPKDRFSAERLKGVDSTLKIQPAKLEDSAVYLCASTLEWGGMSSYEQYFGPGTRLTVT.

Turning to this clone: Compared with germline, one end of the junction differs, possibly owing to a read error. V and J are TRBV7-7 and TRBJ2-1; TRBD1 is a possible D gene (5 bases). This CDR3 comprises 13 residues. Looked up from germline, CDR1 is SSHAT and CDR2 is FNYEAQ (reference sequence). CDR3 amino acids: CASSHLTGNEQFF. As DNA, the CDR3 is TGTGCTAGCAGCCACCTCACAGGAAATGAGCAGTTCTTC.

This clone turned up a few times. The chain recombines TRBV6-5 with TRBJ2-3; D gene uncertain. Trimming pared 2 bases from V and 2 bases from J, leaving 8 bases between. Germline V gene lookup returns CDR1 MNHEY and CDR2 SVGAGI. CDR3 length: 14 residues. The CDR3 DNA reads TGTGCCAGCAGTTACGACGGAAACACAGATACGCAGTATTTT. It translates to CASSYDGNTDTQYF.

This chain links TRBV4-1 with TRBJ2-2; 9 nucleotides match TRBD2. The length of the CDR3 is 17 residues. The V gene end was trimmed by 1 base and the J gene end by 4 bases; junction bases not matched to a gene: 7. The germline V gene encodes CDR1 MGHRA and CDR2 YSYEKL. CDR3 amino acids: CASSQAGVAGATGELFF. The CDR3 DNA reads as TGCGCCAGCAGCCAAGCGGGGGTAGCGGGAGCCACCGGGGAGCTGTTTTTT.

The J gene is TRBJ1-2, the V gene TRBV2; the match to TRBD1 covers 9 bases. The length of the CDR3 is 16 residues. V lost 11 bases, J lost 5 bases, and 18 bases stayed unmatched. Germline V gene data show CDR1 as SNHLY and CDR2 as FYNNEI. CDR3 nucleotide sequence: TGTGCCTGCCCCCCCGAGTCAAGACAGGGGGAGTATGGCTACACCTTC. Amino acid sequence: CACPPESRQGEYGYTF.

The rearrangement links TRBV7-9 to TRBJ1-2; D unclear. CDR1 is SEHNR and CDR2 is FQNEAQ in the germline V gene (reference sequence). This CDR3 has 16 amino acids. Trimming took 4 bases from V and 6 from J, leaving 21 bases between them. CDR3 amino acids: CASSSGKSILGHGYTF. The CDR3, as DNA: TGTGCCAGCAGCTCGGGGAAGTCCATTTTAGGGCATGGCTACACCTTC.

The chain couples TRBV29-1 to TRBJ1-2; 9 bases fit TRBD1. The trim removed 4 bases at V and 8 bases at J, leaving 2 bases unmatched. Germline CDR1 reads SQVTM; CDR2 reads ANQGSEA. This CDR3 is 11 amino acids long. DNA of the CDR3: TGCAGCGTTGGGGACAGGGAGGGCTACACCTTC. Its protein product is CSVGDREGYTF.

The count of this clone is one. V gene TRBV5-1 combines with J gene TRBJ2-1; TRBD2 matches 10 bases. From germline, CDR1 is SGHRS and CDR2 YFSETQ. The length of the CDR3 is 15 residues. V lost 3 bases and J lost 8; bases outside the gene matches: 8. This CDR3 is CASSWGASGSHEQFF. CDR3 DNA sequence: TGCGCCAGCAGCTGGGGGGCTAGCGGGAGCCATGAGCAGTTCTTC.

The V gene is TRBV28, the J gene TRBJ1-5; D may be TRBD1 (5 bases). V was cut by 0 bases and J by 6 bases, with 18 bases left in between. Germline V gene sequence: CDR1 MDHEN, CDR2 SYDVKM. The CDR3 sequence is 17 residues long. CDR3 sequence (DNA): TGTGCCAGCAGTTTATGGGTGGCAGGGCCCATCTTTCAGCCCCAGCATTTT. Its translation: CASSLWVAGPIFQPQHF.

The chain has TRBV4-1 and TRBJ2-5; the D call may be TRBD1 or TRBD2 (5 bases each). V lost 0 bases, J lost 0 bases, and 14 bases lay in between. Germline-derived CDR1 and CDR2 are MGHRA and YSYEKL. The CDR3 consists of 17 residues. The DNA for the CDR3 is TGCGCCAGCAGCCAAGATGGGGCGGGCTCGTACCAAGAGACCCAGTACTTC. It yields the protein CASSQDGAGSYQETQYF.

The CDR3: CAIQDWSYNEQFF. DNA of the CDR3: TGTGCCATCCAGGACTGGTCCTACAATGAGCAGTTCTTC. V gene TRBV27 combines with J gene TRBJ2-1; D perhaps matches TRBD2 (5 bases). The V gene's germline CDR1 is MNHEY and CDR2 SMNVEV (reference sequence). V was pared by 10 bases and J by 1 base, with 11 bases between. This CDR3 has 13 residues.